This T cell receptor beta chain was obtained from a study of OX40 agonist ivuxolimab in advanced cancers. In terms of the full investigation: Ivuxolimab was a fully human IgG2 agonistic monoclonal antibody targeting the costimulatory receptor OX40 (CD134). The paper covers the monotherapy dose-escalation part of the phase I ivuxolimab trial, which included N of about 50 patients. The point of sequencing TCRbeta in the periphery was to test whether ivuxolimab changed TCR sequence diversity and drove clonal T-cell expansion. A male proportion of roughly 80% and a mean age of 60 years, ranging from roughly 23 to 90, were recorded for the dose-escalation cohort. Of the approximately 50 patients in dose escalation, about 20 had hepatocellular carcinoma, approximately 15 had melanoma, 9 had renal cell carcinoma and 9 had head and neck cancer. Patients were allowed to have had prior anti-PD-1, anti-PD-L1 or anti-CTLA-4 therapy, and around 43% of the dose-escalation patients had been treated with checkpoint inhibitors. Partial responses occurred in three dose-escalation patients, of whom one had hepatocellular carcinoma and two had cutaneous melanoma. Intravenous ivuxolimab was administered to patients every 2 weeks at six dose levels: 0.01, 0.1, 0.3, 1.5, 3 and 10 mg/kg. The paper's findings and limits, for the study overall: Low levels of normalized T-cell clonal expansion were also seen in some patients who did not respond. In the 0.1-3.0 mg/kg groups, partial responders were among the patients with the lowest normalized peripheral clonal expansion, particularly in CD8+ T cells. After ivuxolimab, more expanded clones were found on average in CD8+ T cells than in CD4+ T cells. Clonal expansion of both CD4+ and CD8+ blood T cells was observed from baseline to week 6 at doses 0.1 to 3.0 mg/kg. Which antigens the clonally expanded peripheral T cells were specific for was not determined.

For sequencing of the TCRbeta CDR3 region, genomic DNA was extracted from the sorted cells. TCRbeta CDR3 regions were sequenced using the immunoSEQ Assay. TCRdb carries this immuneACCESS record with in-frame sequences only. Its versions omit some clonotypes, under half of them owing to an unresolved V gene in the studies checked, with the rest unexplained. The sample records about 60,000 clones, approximately 78% of which are singletons. The ten largest clones capture 1.9% of the sample. Patients with autoimmune disease history or receiving systemic immunosuppression were excluded from the trial. In every dose cohort, peripheral blood was drawn for TCR sequencing at baseline, cycle 4 day 1, and cycle 7 day 1. The samples were drawn from a first-in-human, open-label, multicenter phase I dose-escalation trial of ivuxolimab. Adults with locally advanced or metastatic head and neck squamous cell, hepatocellular, melanoma or renal cell carcinoma were enrolled in the trial. CD4+ and CD8+ T cells were sorted separately from peripheral blood before TCR sequencing.

About this clone itself: This receptor's antigen is unknown. No qualities accompany the bases; no much larger clone lies one base away.

Sequencing was performed on CD4+ or CD8+ T cells sorted from blood, taken in a trial of the OX40 agonist ivuxolimab. This sequence originates from an adult with an advanced solid tumor such as melanoma, head and neck, liver or kidney cancer.

The nucleotide sequence reads as follows: TGTGCCAGCCGGGAGGTCCGGGCAACTAATGAAAAACTGTTTTTT. Its translation is CASREVRATNEKLFF. The V gene is TRBV7-9 and the J gene is TRBJ1-4; the D segment cannot be called with confidence. From the germline V gene (reference sequence), CDR1 is SEHNR and CDR2 is FQNEAQ. Its CDR3 holds 15 amino acids, cysteine through phenylalanine. Only CDR3 DNA is held: 45 bases, read in frame from base 1. V is clipped by 8 bases and J by 0 bases, and the sequence between their germline boundaries is 13 bases long. Where the CDR3 stops, the reference TRBV7-9 and TRBJ1-4 genes take over; the full variable domain is DTGVSQNPRHKITKRGQNVTFRCDPISEHNRLYWYRQTLGQGPEFLTYFQNEAQLEKSRLLSDRFSAERPKGSFSTLEIQRTEQGDSAMYLCASREVRATNEKLFFGSGTQLSVL.